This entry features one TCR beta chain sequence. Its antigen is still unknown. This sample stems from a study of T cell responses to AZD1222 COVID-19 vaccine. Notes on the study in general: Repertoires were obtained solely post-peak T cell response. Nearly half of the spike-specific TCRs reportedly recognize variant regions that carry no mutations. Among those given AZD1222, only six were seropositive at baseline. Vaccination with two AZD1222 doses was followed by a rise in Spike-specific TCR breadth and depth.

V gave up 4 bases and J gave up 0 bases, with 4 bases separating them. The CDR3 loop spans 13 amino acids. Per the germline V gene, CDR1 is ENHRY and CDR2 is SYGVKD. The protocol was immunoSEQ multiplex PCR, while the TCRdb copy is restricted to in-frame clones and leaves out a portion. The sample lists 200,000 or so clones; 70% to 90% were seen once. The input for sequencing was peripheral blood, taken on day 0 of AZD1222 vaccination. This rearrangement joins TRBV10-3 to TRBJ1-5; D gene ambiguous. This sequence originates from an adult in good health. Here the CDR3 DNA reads TGTGCCATCAGTGGGGATAGCAATCAGCCCCAGCATTTT. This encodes CAISGDSNQPQHF.